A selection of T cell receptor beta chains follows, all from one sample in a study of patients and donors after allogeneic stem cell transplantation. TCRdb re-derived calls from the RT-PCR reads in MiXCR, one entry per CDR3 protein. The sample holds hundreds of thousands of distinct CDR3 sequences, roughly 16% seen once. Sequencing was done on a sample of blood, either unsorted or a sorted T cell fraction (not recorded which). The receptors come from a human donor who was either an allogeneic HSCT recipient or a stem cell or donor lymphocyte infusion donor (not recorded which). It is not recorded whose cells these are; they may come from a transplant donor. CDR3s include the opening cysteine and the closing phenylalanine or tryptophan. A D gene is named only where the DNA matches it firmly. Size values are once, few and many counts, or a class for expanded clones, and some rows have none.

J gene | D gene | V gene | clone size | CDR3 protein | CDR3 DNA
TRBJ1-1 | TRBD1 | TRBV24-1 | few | CATRQGADTEAFF | TGTGCCACCAGACAGGGGGCGGACACTGAAGCTTTCTTT
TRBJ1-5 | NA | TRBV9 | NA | CASSPEAGGNQPQHF | TGTGCCAGCAGCCCCGAGGCAGGCGGCAATCAGCCCCAGCATTTT
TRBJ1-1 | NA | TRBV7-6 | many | CASSHWGTEAFF | TGTGCCAGCAGCCATTGGGGCACTGAAGCTTTCTTT
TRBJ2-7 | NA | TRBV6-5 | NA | CASSYTNVGRTYEQYF | TGTGCCAGCAGTTACACTAATGTCGGCCGGACCTACGAGCAGTACTTC
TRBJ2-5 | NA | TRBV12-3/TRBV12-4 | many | CASSPRGRETQYF | TGTGCCAGCAGTCCGCGGGGTCGGGAGACCCAGTACTTC
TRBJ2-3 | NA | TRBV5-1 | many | CASSPRSSDTQYF | TGCGCCAGCAGCCCTCGTAGTTCAGATACGCAGTATTTT
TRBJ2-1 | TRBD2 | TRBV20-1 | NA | CSARDAGTNRYNEQFF | TGCAGTGCTAGAGATGCAGGGACTAACCGATACAATGAGCAGTTCTTC
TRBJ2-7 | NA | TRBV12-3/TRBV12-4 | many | CASSLESSYEQYF | TGTGCCAGCAGTTTAGAGAGCTCCTACGAGCAGTACTTC
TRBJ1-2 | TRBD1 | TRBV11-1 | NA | CASGEQGTRAGYTF | TGTGCCAGCGGGGAACAGGGGACGAGAGCGGGCTACACCTTC
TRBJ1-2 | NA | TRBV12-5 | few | CASGLRQNYGYTF | TGTGCTAGTGGTTTGAGACAGAACTATGGCTACACCTTC
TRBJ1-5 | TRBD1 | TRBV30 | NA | CAWSYLGQASNQPQHF | TGTGCCTGGAGTTACCTGGGACAGGCAAGCAATCAGCCCCAGCATTTT
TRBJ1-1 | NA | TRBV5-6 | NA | CASSPPPPRNTEAFF | TGTGCCAGCAGCCCACCTCCCCCCCGGAACACTGAAGCTTTCTTT
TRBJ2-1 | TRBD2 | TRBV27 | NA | CASSLRGETSGYTYNEQFF | TGTGCCAGCAGTTTAAGGGGTGAGACTAGCGGCTACACCTACAATGAGCAGTTCTTC
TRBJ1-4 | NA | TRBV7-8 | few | CASSLARTAPNEKLFF | TGTGCCAGCAGCTTAGCCCGGACTGCACCTAATGAAAAACTGTTTTTT
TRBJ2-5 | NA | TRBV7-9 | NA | CAIATQGQETQYF | TGTGCCATCGCCACCCAGGGCCAAGAGACCCAGTACTTC
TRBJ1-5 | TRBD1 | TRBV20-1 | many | CSAQGQGAYQPQHF | TGCAGTGCTCAGGGACAGGGGGCCTATCAGCCCCAGCATTTT
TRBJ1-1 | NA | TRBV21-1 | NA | CASSKVHRDKNTEAFF | TGTGCCAGCAGCAAAGTCCATCGGGACAAGAACACTGAAGCTTTCTTT
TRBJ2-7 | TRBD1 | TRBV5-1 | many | CASSLSRGRGGWNEQYF | TGCGCCAGCAGCTTGAGCAGGGGGCGCGGCGGGTGGAACGAGCAGTACTTC
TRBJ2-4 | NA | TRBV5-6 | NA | CASSLGRRHVQYF | TGTGCCAGCAGCTTGGGACGTCGGCACGTTCAGTACTTC
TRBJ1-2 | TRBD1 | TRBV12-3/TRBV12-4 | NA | CASRSTGTGIHGYTF | TGTGCCAGCAGGTCAACCGGGACAGGGATTCATGGCTACACCTTC
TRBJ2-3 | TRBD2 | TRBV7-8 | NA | CASSFPLLLAGGRTDTQYF | TGTGCCAGCAGCTTCCCCCTACTCTTAGCGGGGGGACGCACAGATACGCAGTATTTT
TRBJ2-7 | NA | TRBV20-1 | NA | CSAREPTKEQYF | TGCAGTGCTAGAGAACCCACTAAGGAGCAGTACTTC
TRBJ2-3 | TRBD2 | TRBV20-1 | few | CSARAFLAGSTDTQYF | TGCAGTGCTAGAGCATTTCTAGCGGGGAGCACAGATACGCAGTATTTT
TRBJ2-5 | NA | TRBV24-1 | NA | CATSDPTADIKTQYF | TGTGCCACCAGTGATCCCACCGCTGATATTAAGACCCAGTACTTC
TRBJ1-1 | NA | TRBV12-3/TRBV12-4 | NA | CASSLQTGLYMNTKAFF | TGTGCCAGCAGTTTACAAACAGGGCTTTACATGAACACTAAAGCTTTCTTT
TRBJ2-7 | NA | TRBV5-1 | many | CASSLVGSGEQYF | TGCGCCAGCAGCTTAGTAGGGTCGGGCGAGCAGTACTTC
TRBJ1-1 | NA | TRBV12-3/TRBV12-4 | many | CASSYFGTEAFF | TGTGCCAGCAGTTATTTTGGCACTGAAGCTTTCTTT
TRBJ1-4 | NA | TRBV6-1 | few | CASRTRGATNEKLFF | TGTGCCAGCAGGACCCGGGGAGCGACTAATGAAAAACTGTTTTTT
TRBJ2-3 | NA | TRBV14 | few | CASRNGGLNTQYF | TGTGCCAGCAGGAACGGCGGCTTGAATACGCAGTATTTT
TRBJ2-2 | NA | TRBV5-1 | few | CASSFDRVNTGELFF | TGCGCCAGCAGCTTTGACAGAGTGAACACCGGGGAGCTGTTTTTT
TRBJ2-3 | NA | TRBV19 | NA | CASRGAIFWRTDTQYF | TGTGCCAGTAGGGGGGCAATCTTCTGGAGGACAGATACGCAGTATTTT
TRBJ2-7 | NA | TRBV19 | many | CASRRSGDGYEQYF | TGTGCCAGTAGAAGATCAGGGGATGGCTACGAGCAGTACTTC
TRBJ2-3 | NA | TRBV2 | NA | CASSVGRTTRADTQYF | TGTGCCAGCAGTGTGGGCAGGACTACTCGCGCAGATACGCAGTATTTT
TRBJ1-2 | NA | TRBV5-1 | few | CASSRNTGSPGGYTF | TGCGCCAGCAGCCGCAATACAGGGTCCCCCGGGGGCTACACCTTC
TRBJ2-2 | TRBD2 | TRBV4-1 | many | CASSQVAGQFTGELFF | TGCGCCAGCAGCCAAGTAGCGGGGCAGTTCACCGGGGAGCTGTTTTTT
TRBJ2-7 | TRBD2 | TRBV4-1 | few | CASSLRAGAGYEQYF | TGCGCCAGCAGCCTCAGGGCGGGAGCGGGCTACGAGCAGTACTTC
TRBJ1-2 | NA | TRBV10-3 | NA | CAIGGRNYGYTF | TGTGCCATCGGGGGAAGGAACTATGGCTACACCTTC
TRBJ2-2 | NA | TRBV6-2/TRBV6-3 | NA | CASSLPGLNTGELFF | TGTGCCAGCAGTTTGCCAGGGCTGAACACCGGGGAGCTGTTTTTT
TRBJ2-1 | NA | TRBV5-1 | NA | CASSLYAWDNEQFF | TGCGCCAGCAGCTTATATGCCTGGGACAATGAGCAGTTCTTC
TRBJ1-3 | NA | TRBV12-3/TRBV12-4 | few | CASSPFGSSGNTIYF | TGTGCCAGCAGCCCTTTTGGGAGCTCTGGAAACACCATATATTTT
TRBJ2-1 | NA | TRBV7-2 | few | CASSIRTGTYNEQFF | TGTGCCAGCAGCATTAGGACGGGCACCTACAATGAGCAGTTCTTC
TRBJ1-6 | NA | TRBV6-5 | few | CASGRFDSPLHF | TGTGCCAGCGGGCGTTTCGATTCACCCCTCCACTTT
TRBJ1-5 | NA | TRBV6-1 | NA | CASTWPGPNQPQHF | TGTGCCAGCACTTGGCCAGGGCCAAATCAGCCCCAGCATTTT
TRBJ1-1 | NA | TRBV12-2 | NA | CASRLKAALNTEAFF | TGTGCAAGTCGCTTGAAGGCAGCCTTGAACACTGAAGCTTTCTTT
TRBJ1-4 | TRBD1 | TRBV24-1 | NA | CATSDGTGWKLFF | TGTGCCACCAGTGACGGGACAGGGTGGAAACTGTTTTTT
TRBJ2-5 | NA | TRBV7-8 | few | CASSSRGERETQYF | TGTGCCAGCAGCAGTCGAGGGGAGCGGGAGACCCAGTACTTC
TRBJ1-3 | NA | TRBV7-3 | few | CASSQLGFYIFSGNTIYF | TGTGCCAGCAGCCAACTTGGGTTTTACATTTTCTCTGGAAACACCATATATTTT
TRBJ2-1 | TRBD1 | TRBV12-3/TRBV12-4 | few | CASSLALGLPGQGIMEQFF | TGTGCCAGCAGTTTAGCGTTAGGGCTCCCGGGACAGGGTATTATGGAGCAGTTCTTC
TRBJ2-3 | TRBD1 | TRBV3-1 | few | CASSQSPGGPDTQYF | TGTGCCAGCAGCCAAAGCCCAGGGGGCCCCGATACGCAGTATTTT
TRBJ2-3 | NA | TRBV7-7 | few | CASSRDPRDTQYF | TGTGCTAGCAGCCGGGACCCGAGGGATACGCAGTATTTT
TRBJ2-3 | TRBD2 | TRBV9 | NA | CASSWAGGNSDTQYF | TGTGCCAGCAGCTGGGCGGGGGGTAACTCAGATACGCAGTATTTT
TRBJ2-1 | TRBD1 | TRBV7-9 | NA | CASSVRDRENEQFF | TGTGCCAGCAGCGTTAGGGACAGGGAAAATGAGCAGTTCTTC